A selection of T cell receptor beta chains follows, all from one sample in a study of T cells in localized non-small cell lung cancer. The protocol was immunoSEQ multiplex PCR, while the TCRdb copy is restricted to in-frame clones and leaves out a portion. The table lists over 40,000 clones, around nine tenths of them singletons. The source material was peripheral blood, sampled before any cancer treatment. Every receptor here comes from a female donor older than 55 with stage I squamous cell lung carcinoma. The CDR3 runs from the conserved cysteine through the conserved F or W. The D gene is left open where the match is weak. Size is stated for part of the rows, as once, few or many counts, or as a class when the clone is expanded.

j_call clone_size d_call v_call cdr3_aa cdr3_nt
TRBJ2-3 NA NA TRBV27 CASSLNPIRTDTQYF TGTGCCAGCAGTTTAAACCCTATTCGGACAGATACGCAGTATTTT
TRBJ2-7 NA NA TRBV4-3 CASSHSYEQYF TGCGCCAGCAGCCACTCCTACGAGCAGTACTTC
TRBJ1-2 NA NA TRBV7-9 CASSLAQGHGYTF TGTGCCAGCAGCTTAGCGCAGGGCCATGGCTACACCTTC
TRBJ2-1 once TRBD1 TRBV30 CAWRSLTGKDYNEQFF TGTGCCTGGAGGTCCCTGACAGGGAAAGACTACAATGAGCAGTTCTTC
TRBJ2-1 NA TRBD2 TRBV19 CASSTGTSGKRGEQFF TGTGCCAGTAGTACCGGGACTAGCGGGAAGAGAGGTGAGCAGTTCTTC
TRBJ1-2 NA TRBD1 TRBV7-8 CASSARRGHYGYTF TGTGCCAGCAGCGCCCGCAGGGGGCACTATGGCTACACCTTC
TRBJ1-2 NA NA TRBV28 CASSPPHYGYTF TGTGCCAGCAGTCCCCCCCACTATGGCTACACCTTC
TRBJ2-3 NA NA TRBV7-3 CASGSVAGRTDTQYF TGTGCCAGCGGATCGGTGGCAGGGCGCACAGATACGCAGTATTTT
TRBJ2-1 NA NA TRBV30 CAESSYNEQFF TGTGCGGAGAGCTCCTACAATGAGCAGTTCTTC
TRBJ1-2 NA TRBD1 TRBV6-1 CASTWDRVGYTF TGTGCCAGCACATGGGACAGGGTAGGCTACACCTTC
TRBJ1-4 NA TRBD1 TRBV6-6 CASRKQGAANEKLFF TGTGCCAGCAGGAAGCAGGGGGCAGCTAATGAAAAACTGTTTTTT
TRBJ2-2 NA NA TRBV7-3 CASSFNSVAGELFF TGTGCCAGCAGCTTTAATTCGGTGGCCGGGGAGCTGTTTTTT
TRBJ1-4 NA NA TRBV10-3 CAVSEGSTNEKLFF TGTGCCGTCAGTGAGGGGAGTACTAATGAAAAACTGTTTTTT
TRBJ2-7 NA NA TRBV7-2 CASSRRGGGGEQYF TGTGCCAGCAGCCGTCGAGGGGGAGGCGGCGAGCAGTACTTC
TRBJ2-3 NA TRBD2 TRBV5-4 CASSLEPMRTGGADTQYF TGTGCCAGCAGCTTGGAGCCAATGCGGACGGGAGGTGCAGATACGCAGTATTTT
TRBJ1-4 once NA TRBV4-3 CASSHRTLGGFTTNEKLFF TGCGCCAGCAGCCACCGGACCTTGGGAGGCTTTACAACTAATGAAAAACTGTTTTTT
TRBJ2-2 NA NA TRBV9 CASSVDPNTGELFF TGTGCCAGCAGCGTAGACCCCAACACCGGGGAGCTGTTTTTT
TRBJ2-2 NA TRBD2 TRBV27 CASSRRLAGGTGELFF TGTGCCAGCAGTCGCCGACTAGCGGGAGGTACCGGGGAGCTGTTTTTT
TRBJ1-2 NA NA TRBV4-3 CASSQDRNYGYTF TGCGCCAGCAGCCAAGACAGGAACTATGGCTACACCTTC
TRBJ2-1 NA TRBD2 TRBV19 CASSIGWTSGKYEQFF TGTGCCAGTAGTATAGGTTGGACTAGCGGGAAATATGAGCAGTTCTTC
TRBJ2-7 NA NA TRBV7-3 CASSLTRGSYEQYF TGTGCCAGCAGCTTAACGAGGGGCTCCTACGAGCAGTACTTC
TRBJ2-3 NA NA TRBV20-1 CSARVTDTQYF TGCAGTGCCAGAGTTACAGATACGCAGTATTTT
TRBJ2-2 NA TRBD2 TRBV9 CASSVGTASGKYANTGELFF TGTGCCAGCAGCGTAGGAACGGCTAGCGGGAAGTACGCGAACACCGGGGAGCTGTTTTTT
TRBJ1-3 NA NA TRBV18 CASSPPPGSAGNTIYF TGTGCCAGCTCACCCCCGCCCGGGAGCGCTGGAAACACCATATATTTT
TRBJ2-5 NA NA TRBV9 CASSEGPRPQETQYF TGTGCCAGCAGCGAGGGCCCCCGACCTCAAGAGACCCAGTACTTC
TRBJ2-7 NA TRBD2 TRBV11-2 CASSRGLYLSYEQYF TGTGCCAGCAGCAGGGGACTATACCTTTCCTACGAGCAGTACTTC
TRBJ2-7 NA NA TRBV10-3 CAISDPSPGTYEQYF TGTGCCATCAGTGACCCTTCCCCGGGGACCTACGAGCAGTACTTC
TRBJ2-1 NA NA TRBV5-6 CASSLDPGEWNEQFF TGTGCCAGCAGCTTGGATCCAGGGGAGTGGAATGAGCAGTTCTTC
TRBJ2-3 NA NA TRBV18 CASSPQGYTQYF TGTGCCAGCTCACCCCAAGGGTATACGCAGTATTTT
TRBJ2-2 NA NA TRBV11-3 CASSRRNTGELFF TGTGCCAGCAGCCGGCGGAACACCGGGGAGCTGTTTTTT
TRBJ2-1 NA TRBD2 TRBV7-2 CASSSGSSAGRGHEQFF TGTGCCAGCAGTTCGGGTTCGTCAGCGGGGCGAGGGCATGAGCAGTTCTTC
TRBJ2-1 NA TRBD2 TRBV10-1 CASSVGTSGSWINNEQFF TGCGCCAGCAGTGTTGGTACTAGCGGGAGCTGGATTAACAATGAGCAGTTCTTC
TRBJ2-7 NA NA TRBV5-4 CASSSLGSYEQYF TGTGCCAGCAGCTCGCTAGGCTCCTACGAGCAGTACTTC
TRBJ1-2 NA NA TRBV7-9 CASSGTAVSYGYTF TGTGCCAGCAGCGGGACCGCGGTATCCTATGGCTACACCTTC
TRBJ2-1 NA TRBD1 TRBV6-4 CASKEGTGTNEQFF TGTGCCAGTAAAGAGGGGACAGGGACAAATGAGCAGTTCTTC
TRBJ2-7 NA NA TRBV30 CAWSPTPNEQYF TGTGCCTGGAGTCCGACCCCCAACGAGCAGTACTTC
TRBJ2-2 NA NA TRBV7-8 CASSSSAGELFF TGTGCCAGCAGCTCCTCGGCCGGGGAGCTGTTTTTT
TRBJ2-1 NA NA TRBV12-5 CASGYLNGLEQFF TGTGCTAGTGGTTACCTTAATGGGCTGGAGCAGTTCTTC